This T cell receptor beta chain was recovered during a study of Ad26.COV2.S vaccination and SARS-CoV-2 variants. TCRdb keeps only in-frame clones here, not all; method: immunoSEQ multiplex PCR. Of around 250,000 clones in the sample, around 88% were seen once. The ends were cut back, 5 bases at V and 4 bases at J, with 17 bases in the middle. The germline V gene has CDR1 LNHDA and CDR2 SQIVND (reference sequence). This CDR3 has 15 residues. Treatment meaning: about 20 received Ad26.COV2.S at low or high dose, single or two shots; about 5 received placebo; per-sample allocation not given. Day 63 after the first vaccine or placebo injection was the time point for sampling. An adult of 18-55 years in Boston served as donor.

The sequence derives from a person between 18 and 59 years old who received the Ad26.COV2.S COVID-19 vaccine or a placebo. V gene TRBV19 combines with J gene TRBJ1-2; weak D call: TRBD1 (6 bases). The sequencing used peripheral blood, collected in a trial of Ad26.COV2.S vaccine versus placebo. CDR3 DNA: TGTGCCAGTAGTGCGACAGGCCTAGTGGGCTATGGCTACACCTTC. It yields the protein CASSATGLVGYGYTF. The variable domain in full, with the rest retrieved from reference TRBV19 and TRBJ1-2, is DGGITQSPKYLFRKEGQNVTLSCEQNLNHDAMYWYRQDPGQGLRLIYYSQIVNDFQKGDIAEGYSVSREKKESFPLTVTSAQKNPTAFYLCASSATGLVGYGYTFGSGTRLTVV.